A single sample is the source of the 29 T cell receptor beta chains below, sequenced in a study of cytomegalovirus exposure and HLA in healthy donors. PCR primers comprised 60 Vbeta and 13 Jbeta primers. Clones were read by immunoSEQ multiplex PCR, and TCRdb kept only the in-frame ones, dropping some. The sample yields about 300,000 clones, roughly 88% seen once. The sample comprised PBMCs. The receptors originated from a man in his forties or fifties in good health and CMV-seropositive.

The CDR3 here is CASSQQTRTSGRYEQYF. The CDR3 DNA is TGTGCCAGCAGTCAACAAACTCGGACTAGCGGGAGATACGAGCAGTACTTC. The chain is built from TRBV28 and TRBJ2-7; TRBD2 agrees at 13 bases. The germline V gene encodes CDR1 MDHEN and CDR2 SYDVKM. With V trimmed by 5 bases and J by 4 bases, 11 bases remained unmatched. CDR3 length equals 17 residues.

The chain has TRBV14 and TRBJ1-2; no clear D gene. V lost 4 bases, J lost 2 bases, and 14 bases lay in between. Germline V gene lookup returns CDR1 SGHDN and CDR2 FVKESK. The CDR3 loop spans 15 amino acids. CDR3 protein: CASSPSGEENYGYTF. The CDR3 DNA follows: TGTGCCAGCAGCCCTTCCGGAGAGGAGAACTATGGCTACACCTTC.

This clone showed up just once. This chain connects TRBV27 to TRBJ2-7; 10 nucleotides line up with TRBD2. Unmatched junction bases numbered 10, after V lost 1 base and J lost 4 bases. In germline, CDR1 is MNHEY, CDR2 SMNVEV (reference sequence). The CDR3 runs 17 residues. The CDR3 spells CASSLFGLAGAKYEQYF. The CDR3 DNA sequence: TGTGCCAGCAGTTTATTTGGCCTAGCGGGAGCTAAGTACGAGCAGTACTTC.

This clone was recorded only once. This chain uses TRBV6-1 with TRBJ2-7, with 8 bases identical to TRBD2. J lost 2 bases, V lost 3 bases, and 9 bases had no gene match. The CDR3 totals 16 residues. The germline V gene encodes CDR1 MNHNS and CDR2 SASEGT. The CDR3 DNA follows: TGTGCCAGCAGTGAGGGGCCGGGACTAGAGACCTACGAGCAGTACTTC. Residues: CASSEGPGLETYEQYF.

V usage is TRBV11-2 and J usage is TRBJ2-1; a possible D gene is TRBD1 (5 bases). The V end was cut by 8 bases, the J end by 4 bases, with 12 bases between. Germline V gene data show CDR1 as SGHAT and CDR2 as FQNNGV. CDR3 length equals 13 residues. CDR3 in amino acids: CASGTGLYNEQFF. DNA of the CDR3: TGTGCCAGCGGAACAGGATTATACAATGAGCAGTTCTTC. The whole variable domain, filled in from reference TRBV11-2 and TRBJ2-1, reads EAGVAQSPRYKIIEKRQSVAFWCNPISGHATLYWYQQILGQGPKLLIQFQNNGVVDDSQLPKDRFSAERLKGVDSTLKIQPAKLEDSAVYLCASGTGLYNEQFFGPGTRLTVL.

This clone was picked up a small number of times. The rearrangement joins TRBV30 to TRBJ1-1, with TRBD1 identical over 9 bases. With V trimmed by 0 bases and J by 5 bases, 7 bases remained unmatched. CDR1 is GTSNPN, CDR2 SVGIG, per germline (reference sequence). The CDR3 length is 15 residues. CDR3 residues: CAWSVLGTGRTEAFF. CDR3 in DNA: TGTGCCTGGAGTGTACTAGGGACAGGGCGGACTGAAGCTTTCTTT.

The chain combines TRBV19 with TRBJ2-1, with D perhaps TRBD2 (6 bases). Trimming removed 4 bases at V and 7 bases at J, with 17 bases between. The germline V gene has CDR1 LNHDA and CDR2 SQIVND (reference sequence). The CDR3 contains 15 residues. The CDR3 DNA reads as TGTGCCAGTAGTACAGAACGGGAGATTAGGAATGAGCAGTTCTTC. Translation: CASSTEREIRNEQFF.

The rearrangement uses TRBV9 and TRBJ1-4; 7 nucleotides align to TRBD1. The CDR3 consists of 18 residues. V shed 4 bases and J 6 bases; nucleotides not matched to a gene: 18. Germline V gene sequence: CDR1 SGDLS, CDR2 YYNGEE. This CDR3 reads CASSPMVGDREEYEKLFF. CDR3 DNA: TGTGCCAGCAGCCCGATGGTGGGAGACAGGGAAGAATATGAAAAACTGTTTTTT.

J is TRBJ2-7 and V is TRBV7-3, with TRBD1 identical over 8 bases. Germline V lookup: CDR1 SGHTA, CDR2 FQGTGA. The CDR3 totals 15 residues. The V and J ends lost 3 bases and 3 bases, in that order; junction bases with no gene match: 7. The CDR3: CASSLTGTGFYEQYF. CDR3 DNA: TGTGCCAGCAGCTTGACCGGGACAGGATTCTACGAGCAGTACTTC.

The gene calls are TRBV28 and TRBJ2-7; 11 nucleotides line up with TRBD2. V gave up 3 bases and J gave up 2 bases; unmatched junction bases: 6. The CDR3 length is 16 residues. The germline V gene has CDR1 MDHEN and CDR2 SYDVKM. The CDR3 nucleotides read TGTGCCAGCAGTTTGCTACTAGCGGGAGATGCCTACGAGCAGTACTTC. Amino acid sequence: CASSLLLAGDAYEQYF.

V and J are TRBV28 and TRBJ2-5; TRBD1 matches at 10 bases. The end of the DNA aligns better with TRBJ2-7, so the J call may be wrong. Per germline, CDR1 MDHEN and CDR2 SYDVKM. The CDR3 covers 15 residues. This CDR3 reads CASSPPGTGVGEQYF. CDR3 DNA sequence: TGTGCCAGCAGTCCCCCCGGGACAGGGGTCGGCGAGCAGTACTTC.

The chain is built from TRBV19 and TRBJ2-1; 8 bases are shared with TRBD2. The CDR3 totals 15 residues. CDR1 is LNHDA, CDR2 SQIVND, per germline (reference sequence). J was trimmed by 2 bases and V by 9 bases; bases with no gene match: 9. This CDR3 is CASRIGRAPYNEQFF. The CDR3 bases are TGTGCCAGCCGAATCGGGAGGGCCCCCTACAATGAGCAGTTCTTC.

The gene calls are TRBV7-2 and TRBJ2-7; 8 bases agree with TRBD2. This CDR3 comprises 15 residues. With V trimmed by 3 bases and J by 6 bases, 10 bases remained unmatched. The germline V gene has CDR1 SGHTA and CDR2 FQGNSA. CDR3 residues: CASSLGWAGGLEQYF. The CDR3 DNA is TGTGCCAGCAGCTTGGGGTGGGCGGGAGGACTCGAGCAGTACTTC.

V gene TRBV6-1 combines with J gene TRBJ1-2, with a possible D match to TRBD1 (6 bases). The CDR3 totals 13 residues. V lost 6 bases to trimming and J lost 5 bases, with 13 bases between them. CDR1 is MNHNS and CDR2 is SASEGT in the germline V gene. As DNA, the CDR3 is TGTGCCAGCAGCGAGGGACAAAGATATGGCTACACCTTC. Its translation: CASSEGQRYGYTF.

This clone was counted only a few times. This chain connects TRBV4-1 to TRBJ1-1; 9 bases line up with TRBD1. Germline V CDR1 and CDR2: MGHRA, YSYEKL. The J segment lost 5 bases and the V segment lost 1 base, leaving 8 bases of the junction unmatched. The CDR3 loop spans 16 amino acids. In DNA, the CDR3 is TGCGCCAGCAGCCAAGGCTACAGGGGGCGAGGGACTGAAGCTTTCTTT. Translation: CASSQGYRGRGTEAFF.

CDR3 sequence reads: CASSAGVGGNQPQHF. The CDR3 DNA follows: TGTGCCAGCAGCGCCGGGGTCGGGGGCAATCAGCCCCAGCATTTT. V usage is TRBV9 and J usage is TRBJ1-5; no reliable D call. From germline, CDR1 is SGDLS and CDR2 YYNGEE. Trimming shortened V by 3 bases and J by 2 bases, and 12 bases separated the two germline ends. This CDR3 contains 15 residues.

V gene TRBV9 combines with J gene TRBJ2-7, with 7 bases identical to TRBD2. The CDR3 length is 14 residues. After removal of 0 bases from V and 6 bases from J, the junction contained 6 bases not matched to a gene. Germline V lookup: CDR1 SGDLS, CDR2 YYNGEE. The CDR3, as DNA: TGTGCCAGCAGCGTAGGGGCGGGAGCTGGCGAGCAGTACTTC. This sequence encodes CASSVGAGAGEQYF. Full variable domain (remainder filled in from reference TRBV9 and TRBJ2-7): DSGVTQTPKHLITATGQRVTLRCSPRSGDLSVYWYQQSLDQGLQFLIQYYNGEERAKGNILERFSAQQFPDLHSELNLSSLELGDSALYFCASSVGAGAGEQYFGPGTRLTVT.

The chain's CDR3 is CASSFSGGGGEQYF. DNA of the CDR3: TGTGCCAGCAGTTTTAGCGGGGGGGGTGGGGAGCAGTACTTC. J is TRBJ2-7 and V is TRBV27; 11 nucleotides line up with TRBD2. Germline CDR1 is MNHEY and CDR2 is SMNVEV (reference sequence). Trimming removed 3 bases from V and 7 bases from J; junction bases left unmatched: 5. The CDR3 extends over 14 amino acids.

The rearrangement joins TRBV5-4 to TRBJ2-3; D may be TRBD1 (5 bases). V was cut by 6 bases and J by 6 bases, with 23 bases left in between. There are 16 residues in the CDR3. Germline V gene sequence: CDR1 SGHNT, CDR2 YYREEE (reference sequence). The CDR3 coding sequence is TGTGCCAGCATCAGAAAAGCTCCCGACAGTGAGGATACGCAGTATTTT. It codes for CASIRKAPDSEDTQYF.

A few counts support this clone. The same CDR3 is also encoded by other DNA sequences in this sample. The chain combines TRBV27 with TRBJ2-7; tentatively, D is TRBD2 (6 bases). There are 14 residues in the CDR3. V lost 2 bases, J lost 3 bases, and 11 bases lay in between. Germline V gene data show CDR1 as MNHEY and CDR2 as SMNVEV (reference sequence). As DNA, the CDR3 is TGTGCCAGCAGTTTACGGGGAGGTTTCTACGAGCAGTACTTC. This translates into CASSLRGGFYEQYF.

The genes are TRBV5-6 and TRBJ1-5; 8 nucleotides agree with TRBD1. The CDR3 has 15 amino acids. The V segment lost 4 bases and the J segment 7 bases; nucleotides outside the gene matches: 10. Germline V CDR1 and CDR2: SGHDT, YYEEEE. The chain's CDR3 is CASSKGTGLRQPQHF. The CDR3 DNA is TGTGCCAGCAGCAAAGGGACAGGTCTACGACAGCCCCAGCATTTT.

The chain carries TRBV28 and TRBJ2-5; possible D gene TRBD2, 6 bases. The better agreement between TRBJ2-7 and the DNA end casts doubt on the J call. The CDR3 runs to 15 residues. Germline CDR1 and CDR2: MDHEN and SYDVKM. The CDR3 sequence: CASSRPGLSDYEQYF. The CDR3, as DNA: TGTGCCAGCAGTCGTCCGGGACTCTCCGACTACGAGCAGTACTTC.

This rearrangement joins TRBV7-2 to TRBJ2-2, with D hard to call. The CDR3 is 15 residues long. V lost 6 bases to trimming and J lost 0 bases, with 11 bases between them. Germline lookup yields CDR1 SGHTA and CDR2 FQGNSA. The CDR3 DNA sequence: TGTGCCAGCAGTCCTCAGGTCACGAACACCGGGGAGCTGTTTTTT. This codes for CASSPQVTNTGELFF.

This rearrangement joins TRBV10-1 to TRBJ2-2; TRBD2 matches at 9 bases. V shed 3 bases, J shed 6 bases, and the junction held 11 bases outside the gene matches. CDR3 length: 17 amino acids. Per germline, CDR1 WNHNN and CDR2 SYGVQD (reference sequence). The CDR3 DNA sequence: TGCGCCAGCAGTGATCCTAGCGGGAAGGGTAATTCCGGGGAGCTGTTTTTT. It codes for CASSDPSGKGNSGELFF.

The V and J genes are TRBV7-3 and TRBJ2-1; 7 bases align to TRBD2. Germline V lookup: CDR1 SGHTA, CDR2 FQGTGA. V dropped 3 bases and J dropped 5; count of bases not matched to a gene: 4. The CDR3 spans 14 residues. DNA of the CDR3: TGTGCCAGCAGCTTCGGACTAGAAAACAATGAGCAGTTCTTC. It yields the protein CASSFGLENNEQFF.

In the case of this clone: The identical CDR3 is also encoded by other nucleotide sequences in the sample. The chain carries TRBV19 and TRBJ1-1; D is unresolved. This CDR3 has 13 residues. CDR1 and CDR2 from the germline V gene are LNHDA and SQIVND (reference sequence). Trimming took off 5 bases at V and 0 bases at J, with 7 bases between the two ends. This CDR3 reads CASSLTLNTEAFF. The CDR3 coding sequence is TGTGCCAGTAGTCTGACACTGAACACTGAAGCTTTCTTT. The variable domain in full, with the rest retrieved from reference TRBV19 and TRBJ1-1, is DGGITQSPKYLFRKEGQNVTLSCEQNLNHDAMYWYRQDPGQGLRLIYYSQIVNDFQKGDIAEGYSVSREKKESFPLTVTSAQKNPTAFYLCASSLTLNTEAFFGQGTRLTVV.

J is TRBJ1-2 and V is TRBV10-2; a weak D match, TRBD1 (6 bases). CDR3 length equals 15 residues. Germline-derived CDR1 and CDR2 are WSHSY and SAAADI. V lost 2 bases, J lost 4 bases, and 14 bases lay in between. CDR3 in DNA: TGCGCCAGCAGTGAGATTCAGGGGCCCCTCTATGGCTACACCTTC. Protein product: CASSEIQGPLYGYTF.

The CDR3 DNA follows: TGTGCCAGCAGCTTGGCCAGGGGGGCTAGCTACAATGAGCAGTTCTTC. It specifies CASSLARGASYNEQFF. The chain uses TRBV5-4 and TRBJ2-1, with a weak D call TRBD1 (7 bases). Deletions cut 0 bases from V and 3 bases from J, with 13 bases between. CDR3 length: 16 residues. The germline V gene has CDR1 SGHNT and CDR2 YYREEE (reference sequence).

The chain recombines TRBV10-3 with TRBJ1-5, with 8 bases aligning to TRBD1. V dropped 7 bases and J dropped 7; count of bases not matched to a gene: 15. This CDR3 has 16 amino acids. Per germline, CDR1 ENHRY and CDR2 SYGVKD. As DNA, the CDR3 is TGTGCCATCACCAAGACAGGGGTGGACTGTCGCCAGCCCCAGCATTTT. It specifies CAITKTGVDCRQPQHF.